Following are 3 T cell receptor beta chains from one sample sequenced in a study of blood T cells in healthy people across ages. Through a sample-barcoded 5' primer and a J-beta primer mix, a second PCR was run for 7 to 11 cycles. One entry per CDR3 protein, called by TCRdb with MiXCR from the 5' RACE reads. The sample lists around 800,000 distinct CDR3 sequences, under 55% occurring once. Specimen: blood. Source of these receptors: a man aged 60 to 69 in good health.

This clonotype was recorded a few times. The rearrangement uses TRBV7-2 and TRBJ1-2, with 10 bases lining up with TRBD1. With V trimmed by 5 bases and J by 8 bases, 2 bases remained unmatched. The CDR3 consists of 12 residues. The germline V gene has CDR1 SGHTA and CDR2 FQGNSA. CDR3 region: CASSKDRGGYTF. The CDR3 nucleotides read TGTGCCAGCAGCAAGGACAGGGGGGGCTACACCTTC.

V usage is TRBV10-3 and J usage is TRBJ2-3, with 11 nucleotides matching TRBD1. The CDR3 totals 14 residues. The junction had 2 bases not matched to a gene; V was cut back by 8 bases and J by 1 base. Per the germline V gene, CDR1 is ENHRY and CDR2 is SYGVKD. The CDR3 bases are TGTGCCATCGGACAGGGGGCAGGCACAGATACGCAGTATTTT. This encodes CAIGQGAGTDTQYF.

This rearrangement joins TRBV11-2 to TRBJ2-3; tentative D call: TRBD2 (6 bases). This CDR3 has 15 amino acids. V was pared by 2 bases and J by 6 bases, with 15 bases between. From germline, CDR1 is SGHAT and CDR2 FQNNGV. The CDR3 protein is CASSLLRGLGDTQYF. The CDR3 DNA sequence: TGTGCCAGCAGCTTATTGCGGGGACTTGGTGATACGCAGTATTTT.